This TCR beta chain was observed in a study of T cells in Graves' hyperthyroidism and ophthalmopathy. This clonotype was picked up one time. Its antigen is not identified. Study results and caveats: Blood also carried most thyroid clonotypes expanded above 0.001. Researchers report that a 13 V-J model separated ophthalmopathy from stable hyperthyroidism.

RNA transcripts were the template for amplifying TCR beta CDR3 regions. The HTBI primer set was used in a first-round RT-PCR of the TCR CDR3. TCRdb redid the calling of the multiplex PCR reads with MiXCR, one entry per CDR3 protein. The repertoire holds 550,000 to 700,000 distinct CDR3 sequences, with roughly 46% as singletons. Germline-derived CDR1 and CDR2 are SGHTA and FQGNSA. Trimming removed 5 bases at V and 7 bases at J, with 18 bases between. The CDR3 extends over 15 amino acids. Sequencing was done on a sample of peripheral blood or thyroid tissue (not recorded which). This clonotype was sampled from an adult woman with Graves' disease, either hyperthyroidism or ophthalmopathy (not recorded which). The chain recombines TRBV7-2 with TRBJ1-5, with D perhaps TRBD1 (6 bases). The CDR3 region has the DNA TGTGCCAGCAGCCACCGGGGGGGCGCGGAACAGCCCCAGCATTTT. It codes for CASSHRGGAEQPQHF.